This TCR beta chain emerged from a study of low-dose radiotherapy and immunotherapy resistance in tumors. Study context: It was 1 Gy per fraction every two weeks that Cohort 2 received, adding up to 13 Gy over 26 weeks. Every two weeks, cyclophosphamide 200 mg/m2 was infused one day before radiation plus immunotherapy.

First-strand cDNA relied on TRAV- and TRBV-specific primers spanning alpha and beta chains. It was with a constant-region primer and a V-primer adapter that TCRs were amplified over about 20 PCR cycles. Amplification of isolated mRNA was accomplished via in vitro transcription. One entry per CDR3 protein results from TCRdb running MiXCR on the reads. This sample has around 99,000 distinct CDR3 sequences, with roughly a tenth found just once. Time point denoted: before trial treatment. Every donor's regimen consisted of nivolumab, ipilimumab, aspirin, low-dose cyclophosphamide and low-dose radiotherapy. This clonotype has a count of ten or more. The CDR3 covers 13 residues. V was trimmed by 6 bases and J by 2 bases, leaving 9 bases between them.

The sequence came from a male donor with prostate cancer. This sample comprised PBMCs, obtained before treatment. The chain joins TRBV12-3 or TRBV12-4 to TRBJ2-3, with D maybe TRBD2 (6 bases). The DNA for the CDR3 is TGTGCCAGCAGAAGGACTATCACAGATACGCAGTATTTT. Amino acids: CASRRTITDTQYF.